This T cell receptor beta chain derives from a study of T cell repertoires and HLA-DP antigens. Concerning this clone itself: Its antigen is not identified.

Amplification used primers for 54 TRBV and 13 TRBJ segments. Each pre-culture CD4+ sample aimed for 190,000 or so T cell genomes at deep resolution. Some clones are missing from TCRdb's copy, which holds only in-frame ones; the method was immunoSEQ multiplex PCR. The table records about 110,000 clones, around 92% of them present only once. The CDR3 is 10 residues long. CDR1 is DFQATT and CDR2 is SNEGSKA in the germline V gene (reference sequence). V was trimmed by 6 bases and J by 13 bases, leaving 13 bases between them. This chain links TRBV20-1 with TRBJ2-1, with D perhaps being TRBD1 or TRBD2 (5 bases each). The sequencing sample was made of CD4+ T cells from PBMCs. This clonotype originated in a young woman in good health and CMV-seronegative. The CDR3 DNA reads TGCAGTGCAGAGGAGAGGGGACAGTTCTTC. This translates into CSAEERGQFF.